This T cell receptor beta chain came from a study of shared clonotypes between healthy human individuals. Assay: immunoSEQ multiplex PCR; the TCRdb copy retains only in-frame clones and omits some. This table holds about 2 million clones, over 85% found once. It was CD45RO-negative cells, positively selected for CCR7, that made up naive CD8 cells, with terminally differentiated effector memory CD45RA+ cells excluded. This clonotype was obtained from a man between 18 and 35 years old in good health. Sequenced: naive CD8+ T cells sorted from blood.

CDR3 residues: CASSGDRLEGKMGVETQYF. In nucleotides, the CDR3 is TGTGCCAGCAGTGGGGACCGACTAGAGGGGAAAATGGGTGTGGAGACCCAGTACTTC. V is TRBV2 and J is TRBJ2-5; D may be TRBD2 (6 bases). The V gene's germline CDR1 is SNHLY and CDR2 FYNNEI. This CDR3 is 19 amino acids long. Trimming stripped 4 bases from V and 5 bases from J, with 29 bases between. Together with reference TRBV2 and TRBJ2-5, the CDR3 gives the full variable domain: EPEVTQTPSHQVTQMGQEVILRCVPISNHLYFYWYRQILGQKVEFLVSFYNNEISEKSEIFDDQFSVERPDGSNFTLKIRSTKLEDSAMYFCASSGDRLEGKMGVETQYFGPGTRLLVL.